One sample yielded the 10 T cell receptor beta chains listed below, sequenced in a study of T cell changes during pregnancy in multiple sclerosis (dated by TCRdb to 2018 to 2020). Receptor amplification or capture employed the immunoSEQ multiplex PCR assay. Imported from immuneACCESS, the table was reduced by TCRdb to in-frame sequences with V and J called. These copies leave out some clones; in studies compared against another copy, an unresolved V gene accounts for under half, and the cause of the remainder is not known. The table for this sample lists approximately 60,000 clones; 90% of them were counted only once. Approximately 5.8% of the sample lies in the top ten. Sequenced material: peripheral blood, taken in the third trimester of pregnancy. The receptors come from a female donor in good health, enrolled as a control in a pregnancy study.

This chain links TRBV5-1 with TRBJ2-2, with 8 bases that match TRBD1. The CDR3 is 15 residues long. The J segment lost 4 bases and the V segment lost 3 bases, leaving 5 bases of the junction unmatched. Germline lookup yields CDR1 SGHRS and CDR2 YFSETQ. CDR3: CASSYNDRGTGELFF. The CDR3 coding sequence is TGCGCCAGCAGCTATAACGACAGGGGCACCGGGGAGCTGTTTTTT.

J is TRBJ1-2 and V is TRBV7-9; D uncertain. The germline V gene has CDR1 SEHNR and CDR2 FQNEAQ (reference sequence). This CDR3 has 11 residues. The CDR3 sequence: CAIPQRYGYTF. DNA for the CDR3: TGTGCAATCCCCCAGAGGTATGGCTACACCTTC.

This chain uses TRBV5-6 with TRBJ1-1, with D possibly TRBD1 on 6 matching bases. V lost 4 bases and J 4 bases, leaving 17 bases between the germline ends. Germline lookup yields CDR1 SGHDT and CDR2 YYEEEE. The CDR3 has 15 residues. For the CDR3, the DNA is TGTGCCAGCAGCCCCGCGGGGGCTGGGGGCACTGAAGCTTTCTTT. This translates into CASSPAGAGGTEAFF.

The rearrangement uses TRBV4-3 and TRBJ1-2; D not resolved. There are 15 residues in the CDR3. V gave up 0 bases and J gave up 1 base, with 9 bases separating them. CDR1 and CDR2 from the germline V gene are LGHNA and YSLEER. The CDR3: CASSQDFGDNYGYTF. The CDR3 DNA is TGCGCCAGCAGCCAAGATTTTGGAGATAACTATGGCTACACCTTC.

This clone was picked up one time. The chain uses TRBV10-2 and TRBJ2-7; D remains ambiguous. The germline V gene encodes CDR1 WSHSY and CDR2 SAAADI. There are 12 residues in the CDR3. V was shortened by 6 bases and J by 2 bases, with 8 bases between the two germline ends. CDR3: CASRDTAYEQYF. In nucleotides, the CDR3 is TGCGCCAGCAGAGACACAGCCTACGAGCAGTACTTC.

This chain uses TRBV11-3 with TRBJ2-2, with a possible D match to TRBD2 (5 bases). This CDR3 comprises 15 residues. The germline gives CDR1 SGHNT, CDR2 YENEEA. The ends were cut back, 6 bases at V and 0 bases at J, with 11 bases in the middle. The CDR3 DNA is TGTGCCAGCAGTTTGGGGAGAACGAACACCGGGGAGCTGTTTTTT. It specifies CASSLGRTNTGELFF.

V and J are TRBV7-9 and TRBJ1-2, with D hard to call. V lost 0 bases to trimming and J lost 8 bases, with 13 bases between them. The CDR3 sequence is 14 residues long. Germline V gene lookup returns CDR1 SEHNR and CDR2 FQNEAQ (reference sequence). The CDR3 DNA reads as TGTGCCAGCAGCTTAGCGGGAGGGCTGAACGGCTACACCTTC. Encoded protein: CASSLAGGLNGYTF.

Details on this clone: One end of the junction is discordant with germline, which a read error may explain. The chain employs TRBV18 and TRBJ2-7; 7 bases are a match to TRBD2. CDR3 size: 17 residues. CDR1 is KGHSH, CDR2 LQKENI, per germline. The CDR3 spells CASSPLLGAGDLYEQYF. The CDR3 bases are TGTGCCAGCTCCCCACTCCTCGGGGCGGGAGACCTCTACGAGCAGTACTTC.

The gene calls are TRBV19 and TRBJ2-3; the match to TRBD2 covers 7 bases. The CDR3 has 19 residues. Trimming took 3 bases from V and 1 from J; bases not matched to a gene: 16. Germline values: CDR1 LNHDA, CDR2 SQIVND (reference sequence). CDR3 DNA: TGTGCCAGTAGTATCCAATCGGGGGGTTCCGCGGGGGGCACAGATACGCAGTATTTT. This gives the protein CASSIQSGGSAGGTDTQYF.

The chain joins TRBV12-5 to TRBJ1-5; D call uncertain. The CDR3 length is 14 residues. Trimming took off 6 bases at V and 4 bases at J, with 13 bases between the two ends. Germline CDR1 and CDR2: LGHNT and FRNRAP. This CDR3 is CASGRGITNQPQHF. DNA for the CDR3: TGTGCTAGTGGCCGCGGGATTACAAATCAGCCCCAGCATTTT.